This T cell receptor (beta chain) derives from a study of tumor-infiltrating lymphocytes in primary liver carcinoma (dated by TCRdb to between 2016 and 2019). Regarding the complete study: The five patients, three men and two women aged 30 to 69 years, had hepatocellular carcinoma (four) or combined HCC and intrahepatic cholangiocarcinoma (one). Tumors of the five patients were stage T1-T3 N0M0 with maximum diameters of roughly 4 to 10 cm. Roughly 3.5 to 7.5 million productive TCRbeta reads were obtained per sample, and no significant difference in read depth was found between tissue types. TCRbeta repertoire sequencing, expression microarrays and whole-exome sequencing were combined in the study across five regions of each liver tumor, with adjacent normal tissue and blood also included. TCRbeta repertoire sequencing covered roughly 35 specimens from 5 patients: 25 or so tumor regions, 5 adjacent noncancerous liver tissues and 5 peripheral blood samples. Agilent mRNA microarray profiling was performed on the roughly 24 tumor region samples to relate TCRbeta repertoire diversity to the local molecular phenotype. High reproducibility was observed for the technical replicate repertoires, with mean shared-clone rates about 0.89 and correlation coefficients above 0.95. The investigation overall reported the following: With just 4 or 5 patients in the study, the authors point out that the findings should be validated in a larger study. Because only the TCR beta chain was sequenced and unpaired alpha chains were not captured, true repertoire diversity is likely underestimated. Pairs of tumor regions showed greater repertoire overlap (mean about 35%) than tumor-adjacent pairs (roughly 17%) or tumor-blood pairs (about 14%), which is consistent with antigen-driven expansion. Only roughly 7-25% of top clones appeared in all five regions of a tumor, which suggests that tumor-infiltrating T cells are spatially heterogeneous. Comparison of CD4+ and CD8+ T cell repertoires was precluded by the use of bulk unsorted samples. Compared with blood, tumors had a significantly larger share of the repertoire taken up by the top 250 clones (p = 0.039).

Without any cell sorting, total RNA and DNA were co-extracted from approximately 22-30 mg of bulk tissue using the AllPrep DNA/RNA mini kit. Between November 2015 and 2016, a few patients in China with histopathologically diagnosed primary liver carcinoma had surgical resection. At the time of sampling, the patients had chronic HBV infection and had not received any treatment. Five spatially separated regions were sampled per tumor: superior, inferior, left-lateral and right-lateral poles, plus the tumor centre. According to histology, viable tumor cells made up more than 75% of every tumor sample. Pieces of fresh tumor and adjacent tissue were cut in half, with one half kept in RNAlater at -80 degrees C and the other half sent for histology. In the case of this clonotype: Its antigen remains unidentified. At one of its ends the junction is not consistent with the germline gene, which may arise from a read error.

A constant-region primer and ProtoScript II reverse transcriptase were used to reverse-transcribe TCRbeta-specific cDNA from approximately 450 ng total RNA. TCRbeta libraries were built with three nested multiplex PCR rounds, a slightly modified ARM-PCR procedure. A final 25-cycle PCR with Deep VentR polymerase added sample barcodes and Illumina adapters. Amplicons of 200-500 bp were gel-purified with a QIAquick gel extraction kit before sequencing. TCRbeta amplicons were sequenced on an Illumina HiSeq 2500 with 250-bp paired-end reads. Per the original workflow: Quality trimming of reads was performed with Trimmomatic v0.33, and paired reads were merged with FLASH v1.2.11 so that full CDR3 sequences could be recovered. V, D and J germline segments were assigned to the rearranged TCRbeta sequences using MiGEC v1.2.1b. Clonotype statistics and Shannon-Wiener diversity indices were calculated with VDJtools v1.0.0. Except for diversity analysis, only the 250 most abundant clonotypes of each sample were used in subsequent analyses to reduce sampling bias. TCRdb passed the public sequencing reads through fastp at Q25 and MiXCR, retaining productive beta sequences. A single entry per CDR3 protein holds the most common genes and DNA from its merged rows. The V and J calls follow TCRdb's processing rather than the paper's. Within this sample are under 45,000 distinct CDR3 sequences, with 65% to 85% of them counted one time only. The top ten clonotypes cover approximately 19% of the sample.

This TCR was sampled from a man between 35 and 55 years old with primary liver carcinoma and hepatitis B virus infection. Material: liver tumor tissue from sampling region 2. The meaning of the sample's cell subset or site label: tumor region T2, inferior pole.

The CDR3 is CNAMGGASTDTQYF. The base sequence is TGCAATGCTATGGGGGGAGCTAGCACAGATACGCAGTATTTT. The sequence is built from TRBV20-1 and TRBJ2-3, with TRBD2 perhaps the D gene, on 6 matching bases. The CDR3 contains 14 residues, cysteine and phenylalanine counted. Left in the record is the CDR3 DNA by itself, 42 bases read in frame from the first base. The germline V gene (reference sequence) sets CDR1 to DFQATT and CDR2 to SNEGSKA.